The next 5 T cell receptor beta chains were all read from a single sample in a study of blood T cell repertoires in COVID-19 (dated by TCRdb to about 2020). Library construction relied on the immunoSEQ multiplex PCR assay. TCRdb carries this immuneACCESS record with in-frame sequences only. Its versions omit some clonotypes, under half of them owing to an unresolved V gene in the studies checked, with the rest unexplained. The sample table lists around 140,000 clones, about 86% of them with a count of one. Of the sample, around 2.4% is held by the ten largest clones. The sequencing input was PBMCs or T cells enriched from blood (not recorded which). The source is a middle-aged man with acute COVID-19.

The V call is TRBV13, the J call TRBJ2-1; TRBD2 aligns across 9 bases. The CDR3 extends over 16 amino acids. Germline trimming cut 2 bases from V and 4 bases from J; bases unmatched to any gene: 6. Germline loops: CDR1 PRHDT, CDR2 FYEKMQ (reference sequence). CDR3 residues: CASSLIGLARYNEQFF. CDR3 DNA: TGTGCCAGCAGCTTAATAGGACTAGCGAGATACAATGAGCAGTTCTTC.

The chain has TRBV19 and TRBJ2-2, with TRBD1 matching over 11 bases. CDR1 is LNHDA and CDR2 is SQIVND in the germline V gene (reference sequence). Trimming removed 1 base from V and 4 bases from J; junction bases left unmatched: 2. The length of the CDR3 is 16 residues. DNA of the CDR3: TGTGCCAGTAGTATAGGGACAGGGGGCTTCACCGGGGAGCTGTTTTTT. Residues: CASSIGTGGFTGELFF.

This CDR3 reads CASSLLPGIDSPLHF. The CDR3, as DNA: TGTGCCAGCAGCTTACTGCCGGGTATCGATTCACCCCTCCACTTT. The chain combines TRBV7-2 with TRBJ1-6; no firm D call. The ends were cut back, 2 bases at V and 8 bases at J, with 13 bases in the middle. CDR1 is SGHTA and CDR2 is FQGNSA in the germline V gene. This CDR3 spans 15 amino acids.

The chain recombines TRBV11-1 with TRBJ2-1; D may be TRBD1 (5 bases). The V end lost 1 base, the J end lost 4 bases, and 5 bases lay between the germline ends. CDR1 and CDR2 from the germline V gene are SGHAT and FQDESV (reference sequence). The CDR3 runs 13 residues. The CDR3 loop is CASSLEGYNEQFF. The CDR3 DNA reads TGTGCCAGCAGCTTAGAGGGGTACAATGAGCAGTTCTTC.

The V and J genes are TRBV5-1 and TRBJ1-1; 7 nucleotides align to TRBD1. V dropped 5 bases and J dropped 0; count of bases not matched to a gene: 4. Germline CDR1 SGHRS, CDR2 YFSETQ. This CDR3 spans 14 amino acids. Here the CDR3 DNA reads TGCGCCAGCAGTTTTGACAGGGTGAACACTGAAGCTTTCTTT. It yields the protein CASSFDRVNTEAFF.